This TCR beta chain was profiled in a study of CD8 T cells in ankylosing spondylitis. Germline CDR1 is MNHNY and CDR2 is SVGAGI (reference sequence). The CDR3 sequence is 12 residues long. With 5 bases removed from V and 7 bases from J, the gap between germline ends came to 11 bases. Each CDR3 protein is one row after TCRdb ran MiXCR on the 5' RACE reads. The repertoire holds 700,000 to 1,000,000 distinct CDR3 sequences, with approximately 12% as singletons. This clonotype occurred a few times. Its antigen is not identified. The study, taken as a whole, reports: Blood from ankylosing spondylitis patients appeared to carry a characteristic eight-variant TCR beta motif.

The chain combines TRBV6-6 with TRBJ1-1; D not resolved. This receptor was obtained from a male donor with ankylosing spondylitis. Sequenced: blood, either unsorted or a sorted T cell fraction (not recorded which). The CDR3 sequence is CASSVREGEAFF. The CDR3 DNA reads as TGTGCCAGCAGTGTCCGGGAAGGTGAAGCTTTCTTT.